Listed below are T cell receptor beta chains from one sample, sequenced in a study of cytomegalovirus exposure and HLA in healthy donors. The assay was immunoSEQ multiplex PCR, and TCRdb's table has in-frame clones only and misses some. The table shows 56,000 or so clones, with approximately 92% occurring only once. Sequencing was done on a sample of PBMCs. These receptors all stem from a man aged 18-30 years in good health and CMV-seronegative. Both conserved end residues are part of each CDR3. D genes are given only for firm matches. Some rows mark clone size as missing; the rest say once, few, many or name a class of expanded clone.

D	size	V	J	DNA	CDR3
TRBD1	once	TRBV6-5	TRBJ1-2	TGTGCCAGCAGCCGCCCGACAGGGCCCTATGGCTACACCTTC	CASSRPTGPYGYTF
NA	once	TRBV7-2	TRBJ2-7	TGTGCCAGCAGCTTAGCGTCTCTAAGCTCCTACGAGCAGTACTTC	CASSLASLSSYEQYF
TRBD2	NA	TRBV11-1	TRBJ2-3	TGTGCCAGCAGCTTAGGACTAGCGGAGTACACAGATACGCAGTATTTT	CASSLGLAEYTDTQYF
NA	NA	TRBV11-2	TRBJ2-7	TGTGCCAGCAGCTTAGAAGTGGGCAGGTTCTACGAGCAGTACTTC	CASSLEVGRFYEQYF
NA	NA	TRBV9	TRBJ1-2	TGTGCCAGCAGCGTGGGCGGGGTCGGCTACACCTTC	CASSVGGVGYTF
NA	NA	TRBV6-6	TRBJ1-1	TGTGCCAGCAATAAAGGGGGGGCGGCGGAAGCTTTCTTT	CASNKGGAAEAFF
NA	NA	TRBV19	TRBJ1-2	TGTGCCAGTAGTGTTATCGGACTTAGATTTTATGGCTACACCTTC	CASSVIGLRFYGYTF
TRBD2	NA	TRBV14	TRBJ2-1	TGTGCCAGCAGCCAAGCGAGCGGGAGTTACAATGAGCAGTTCTTC	CASSQASGSYNEQFF
NA	NA	TRBV9	TRBJ2-1	TGTGCCAGCAGCGTAGCTAGCTACGATGAGCAGTTCTTC	CASSVASYDEQFF
NA	NA	TRBV10-2	TRBJ1-5	TGCGCCAGCAGCGGGGGACCTCAACGGCCCCAGCATTTT	CASSGGPQRPQHF
NA	NA	TRBV11-3	TRBJ2-7	TGTGCCAGCAGCTTAGGGAGTGTGTACGAGCAGTACTTC	CASSLGSVYEQYF
NA	NA	TRBV10-1	TRBJ2-3	TGCGCCAGCCTTCCAGGGTGGGAGGAGGACACAGATACGCAGTATTTT	CASLPGWEEDTDTQYF
TRBD1	NA	TRBV28	TRBJ1-1	TGTGCCAGCAGTCCACAGGGGGTTATTGAAAGCACTGAAGCTTTCTTT	CASSPQGVIESTEAFF
TRBD1	NA	TRBV6-5	TRBJ2-4	TGTGCCAGCAGCCGCTTCCGGACAGGGGGAAACATTCAGTACTTC	CASSRFRTGGNIQYF
NA	NA	TRBV4-2	TRBJ2-1	TGTGCCAGCAGCCAAGATGGCAGGGGCGATGAGCAGTTCTTC	CASSQDGRGDEQFF
TRBD2	NA	TRBV11-3	TRBJ2-1	TGTGCCAGCAGCTTAGATCCACGGACTAGTAAATTCTTC	CASSLDPRTSKFF
NA	NA	TRBV6-4	TRBJ2-5	TGTGCCACAAAACCCCTCCAGCGGAGGAGAGAGACCCAGTACTTC	CATKPLQRRRETQYF
TRBD1	NA	TRBV9	TRBJ1-2	TGTGCCAGCAGCGTCGACAGGGCTAACTATGGCTACACCTTC	CASSVDRANYGYTF
TRBD1	NA	TRBV28	TRBJ2-1	TGTGCCAGCAGTTCCGCAGGACAGGCCCACAATGAGCAGTTCTTC	CASSSAGQAHNEQFF
TRBD2	NA	TRBV11-1	TRBJ2-1	TGTGCCAGCAGCCCGGGACTAGCGGGACAACTCAATGAGCAGTTCTTC	CASSPGLAGQLNEQFF
NA	once	TRBV21-1	TRBJ2-7	TGTGCCAGCAGCATACGACAGGGGAAGAGCTCCTACGAGCAGTACTTC	CASSIRQGKSSYEQYF
NA	NA	TRBV5-4	TRBJ2-3	TGTGCCAGCACAGGCAATTCAGATACGCAGTATTTT	CASTGNSDTQYF
NA	NA	TRBV5-1	TRBJ2-1	TGCGCCAGCAGCTTGAATCGTGATGAGCAGTTCTTC	CASSLNRDEQFF
TRBD1	few	TRBV19	TRBJ1-2	TGTGCCAGTGGAGAGACAGGGGGTTTTGGCTACACCTTC	CASGETGGFGYTF
NA	NA	TRBV6-5	TRBJ2-2	TGTGCCAGCACCTGGACAACGAACACCGGGGAGCTGTTTTTT	CASTWTTNTGELFF
NA	few	TRBV2	TRBJ1-3	TGTGCCAGCATCGAGGGTCCCGGAAACACCATATATTTT	CASIEGPGNTIYF
NA	NA	TRBV13	TRBJ2-3	TGTGCCAGCAGCCCCGGGGATACGCAGTATTTT	CASSPGDTQYF
NA	NA	TRBV2	TRBJ1-4	TGTGCCAGCAGTGAAGCAACAACAGGGCGTTATGAAAAACTGTTTTTT	CASSEATTGRYEKLFF
TRBD1	NA	TRBV29-1	TRBJ2-5	TGCAGCGTTGAAGGAACAGGGGGGTACCAAGAGACCCAGTACTTC	CSVEGTGGYQETQYF
TRBD1	NA	TRBV4-1	TRBJ2-4	TGCGCCAGCAGCCACCCGACAGGGGGCGTCGACATTCAGTACTTC	CASSHPTGGVDIQYF
TRBD1	NA	TRBV7-9	TRBJ1-1	TGTGCCAGCAGCAGACAGGGACAGCAAAACACTGAAGCTTTCTTT	CASSRQGQQNTEAFF
NA	NA	TRBV5-5	TRBJ2-1	TGTGCCAGCAGCTCCGACAGTAGCTCCTACAATGAGCAGTTCTTC	CASSSDSSSYNEQFF
NA	NA	TRBV7-9	TRBJ2-7	TGTGCCAGCAGCTTGGCCGACAGAACCTACGAGCAGTACTTC	CASSLADRTYEQYF
NA	NA	TRBV29-1	TRBJ2-1	TGCAGCGTTGACAAGAGCTCCTACAATGAGCAGTTCTTC	CSVDKSSYNEQFF
TRBD2	NA	TRBV9	TRBJ2-3	TGTGCCAGCAGCGAGGGACTAAACACAGATACGCAGTATTTT	CASSEGLNTDTQYF
NA	few	TRBV5-8	TRBJ2-6	TGTGCCAGCAGCTTGCCCCGGGGCTCTGGGGCCAACGTCCTGACTTTC	CASSLPRGSGANVLTF
NA	NA	TRBV27	TRBJ1-5	TGTGCCAGTCGCGCGGGGGCAGGGCCCCTTGAGCCCCAGCATTTT	CASRAGAGPLEPQHF
TRBD2	NA	TRBV6-4	TRBJ2-1	TGTGCCAGCAGTTCCGGGACTAGCGGGAGTTATGAGCAGTTCTTC	CASSSGTSGSYEQFF
NA	once	TRBV4-3	TRBJ1-4	TGCGCCAGCGGTTGGAGAACTAATGAAAAACTGTTTTTT	CASGWRTNEKLFF
TRBD1	NA	TRBV2	TRBJ2-7	TGTGCCAGCAAGTCAGACAGGGGCCCACGCGAGCAGTACTTC	CASKSDRGPREQYF
NA	NA	TRBV21-1	TRBJ1-1	TGTGCCAGCAGCTTACGCGCGGGACAGGGAATGAACACTGAAGCTTTCTTT	CASSLRAGQGMNTEAFF
TRBD1	NA	TRBV9	TRBJ1-2	TGTGCCAGCAGCGCGGGACAGGGGGCCGATGGCTACACCTTC	CASSAGQGADGYTF
NA	NA	TRBV28	TRBJ2-1	TGTGCCTCCGGCGGTCATGAGCAGTTCTTC	CASGGHEQFF
NA	NA	TRBV7-2	TRBJ2-7	TGTGCCAGCAGCTTAGAACTAGTTTCCTACGAGCAGTACTTC	CASSLELVSYEQYF
TRBD1	NA	TRBV9	TRBJ2-1	TGTGCCAGCAGCGTAGCTGGGACAGGGTATGAGAATGAGCAGTTCTTC	CASSVAGTGYENEQFF
NA	NA	TRBV5-6	TRBJ2-5	TGTGCCAGCAGCTTGGCGGTAAAAGAGACCCAGTACTTC	CASSLAVKETQYF
TRBD1	NA	TRBV18	TRBJ1-4	TGTGCCAGCTCACCACCCGGGACAGGGGGCGCAGGGAGTGAAAAACTGTTTTTT	CASSPPGTGGAGSEKLFF
TRBD2	NA	TRBV2	TRBJ2-1	TGTGCCAGCAGGGGGACTAGAGGGAGTACAGGGGAGCAGTTCTTC	CASRGTRGSTGEQFF
NA	NA	TRBV1	TRBJ2-1	TGCACCAGCAGCGTCAGAGGGCCTAGCGGGAGCACGTACAATGAGCAGTTCTTC	CTSSVRGPSGSTYNEQFF
TRBD2	NA	TRBV9	TRBJ2-1	TGTGCCGGGAGTAGCGGGGACTCCTACAATGAGCAGTTCTTC	CAGSSGDSYNEQFF
TRBD2	few	TRBV7-2	TRBJ2-7	TGTGCCAGCAGCTTAGATCTAGCGGCCGTTTACGAGCAGTACTTC	CASSLDLAAVYEQYF
NA	NA	TRBV28	TRBJ1-1	TGTGCCAGCAGTTTTGGGGGCCTTGAAGCTTTCTTT	CASSFGGLEAFF
TRBD2	NA	TRBV6-4	TRBJ2-2	TGTGCCAGCAGTGAGGCTAGCGGGCCCACCGGGGAGCTGTTTTTT	CASSEASGPTGELFF
NA	NA	TRBV4-2	TRBJ2-1	TGTGCCAGCAGCCAAAACAGGGAGCAGTTCTTC	CASSQNREQFF
TRBD2	NA	TRBV4-1	TRBJ2-3	TGCGCCAGCAGCCAAGAGGGAGGGAAGGGGACAGATACGCAGTATTTT	CASSQEGGKGTDTQYF
NA	NA	TRBV6-6	TRBJ1-3	TGTGCCAGCAGTTATGGTCAGGACTCTGGAAACACCATATATTTT	CASSYGQDSGNTIYF
TRBD1	NA	TRBV11-3	TRBJ2-3	TGTGCCAGCAGCTTAGGGACAGGGGTTTTGGATACGCAGTATTTT	CASSLGTGVLDTQYF